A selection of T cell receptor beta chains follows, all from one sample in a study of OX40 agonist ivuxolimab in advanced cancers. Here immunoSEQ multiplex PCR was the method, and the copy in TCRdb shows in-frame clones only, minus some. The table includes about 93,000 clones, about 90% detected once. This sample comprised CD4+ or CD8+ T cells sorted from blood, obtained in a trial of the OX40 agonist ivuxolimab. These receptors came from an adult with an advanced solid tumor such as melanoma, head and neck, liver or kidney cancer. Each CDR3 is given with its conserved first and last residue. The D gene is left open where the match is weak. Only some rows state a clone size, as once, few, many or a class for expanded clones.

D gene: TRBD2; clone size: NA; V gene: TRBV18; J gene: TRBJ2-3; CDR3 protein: CASSRSGVGDTQYF; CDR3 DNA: TGTGCCAGCTCCCGGAGCGGGGTCGGTGATACGCAGTATTTT
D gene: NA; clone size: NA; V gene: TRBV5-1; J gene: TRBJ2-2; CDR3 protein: CASSDGVPNTGELFF; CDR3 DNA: TGCGCCAGCAGCGACGGAGTACCGAACACCGGGGAGCTGTTTTTT
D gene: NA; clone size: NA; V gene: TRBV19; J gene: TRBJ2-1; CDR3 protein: CASSTTRSSYNEQFF; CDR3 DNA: TGTGCCAGTAGTACGACTAGGAGCTCCTACAATGAGCAGTTCTTC
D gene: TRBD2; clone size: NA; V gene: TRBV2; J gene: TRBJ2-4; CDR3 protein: CASSQRGMAKNIQYF; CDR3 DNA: TGTGCCAGCAGCCAGCGGGGAATGGCCAAAAACATTCAGTACTTC
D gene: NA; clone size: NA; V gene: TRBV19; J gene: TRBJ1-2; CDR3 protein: CASNPRADNYGYTF; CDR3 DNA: TGTGCCAGTAACCCCCGGGCCGATAACTATGGCTACACCTTC
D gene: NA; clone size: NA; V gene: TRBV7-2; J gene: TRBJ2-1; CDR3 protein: CASRQVVGPYNEQFF; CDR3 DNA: TGTGCCAGCAGACAGGTGGTAGGCCCCTACAATGAGCAGTTCTTC
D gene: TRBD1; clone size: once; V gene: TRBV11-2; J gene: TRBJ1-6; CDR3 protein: CASSLGQGNSPLHF; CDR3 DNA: TGTGCCAGCAGCTTGGGACAGGGGAATTCACCCCTCCACTTT
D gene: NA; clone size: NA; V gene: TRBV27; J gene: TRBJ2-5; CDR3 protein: CASSLSGGVWETQYF; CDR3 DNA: TGTGCCAGCAGTTTATCAGGCGGGGTCTGGGAGACCCAGTACTTC
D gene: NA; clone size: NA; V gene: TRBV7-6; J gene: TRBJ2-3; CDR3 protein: CASSLGTGSADTQYF; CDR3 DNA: TGTGCCAGCAGCTTAGGTACAGGGTCAGCAGATACGCAGTATTTT
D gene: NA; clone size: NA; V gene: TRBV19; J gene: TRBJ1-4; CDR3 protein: CASSIPRASANEKLFF; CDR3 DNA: TGTGCCAGTAGTATTCCCAGGGCCTCCGCTAATGAAAAACTGTTTTTT
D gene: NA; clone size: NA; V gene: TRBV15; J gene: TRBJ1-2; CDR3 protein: CATSRGGSMDYGYTF; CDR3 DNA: TGTGCCACCAGCAGAGGAGGATCTATGGACTATGGCTACACCTTC
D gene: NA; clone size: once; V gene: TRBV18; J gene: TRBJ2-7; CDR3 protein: CASSPPTGEQYF; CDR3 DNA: TGTGCCAGCTCACCACCGACTGGCGAGCAGTACTTC
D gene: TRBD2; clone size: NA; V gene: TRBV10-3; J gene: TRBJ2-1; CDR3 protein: CAISEGERESYEQFF; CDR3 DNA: TGTGCCATCAGTGAGGGGGAGCGGGAGAGTTATGAGCAGTTCTTC
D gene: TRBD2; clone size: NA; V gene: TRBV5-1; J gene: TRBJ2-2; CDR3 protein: CASSLAGGHTGELFF; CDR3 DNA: TGCGCCAGCAGCTTAGCGGGAGGCCACACCGGGGAGCTGTTTTTT
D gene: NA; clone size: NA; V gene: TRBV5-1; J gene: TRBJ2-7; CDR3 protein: CASSLVTSPPDEQYF; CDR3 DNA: TGCGCCAGCAGCTTGGTCACTAGCCCTCCGGACGAGCAGTACTTC
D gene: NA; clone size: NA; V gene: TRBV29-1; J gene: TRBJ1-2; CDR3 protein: CSVEDSPHYGYTF; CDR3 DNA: TGCAGCGTTGAAGATAGTCCTCACTATGGCTACACCTTC
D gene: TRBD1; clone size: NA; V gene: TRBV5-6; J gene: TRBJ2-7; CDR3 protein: CASSSPTGGGYEQYF; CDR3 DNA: TGTGCCAGCAGCTCCCCCACAGGGGGAGGATACGAGCAGTACTTC
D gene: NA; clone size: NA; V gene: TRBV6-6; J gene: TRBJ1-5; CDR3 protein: CASSYSAGQQPQHF; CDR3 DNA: TGTGCCAGCAGTTACTCGGCAGGGCAGCAGCCCCAGCATTTT
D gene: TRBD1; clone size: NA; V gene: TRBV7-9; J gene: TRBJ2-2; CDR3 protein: CASKGQAGAGELFF; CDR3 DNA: TGTGCCAGCAAAGGACAGGCCGGCGCCGGGGAGCTGTTTTTT
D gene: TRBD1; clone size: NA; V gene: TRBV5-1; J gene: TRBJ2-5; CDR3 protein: CASSEDYRTGDQETQYF; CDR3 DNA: TGCGCCAGCAGCGAGGATTATAGGACAGGGGACCAGGAGACCCAGTACTTC
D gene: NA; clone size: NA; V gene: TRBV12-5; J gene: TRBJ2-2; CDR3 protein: CASGLVRVGPGTGELFF; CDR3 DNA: TGTGCTAGTGGTTTGGTACGGGTTGGGCCAGGGACCGGGGAGCTGTTTTTT
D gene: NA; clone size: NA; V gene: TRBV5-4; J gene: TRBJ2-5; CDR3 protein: CASSLVGIQETQYF; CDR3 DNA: TGTGCCAGCAGCTTGGTCGGAATCCAAGAGACCCAGTACTTC
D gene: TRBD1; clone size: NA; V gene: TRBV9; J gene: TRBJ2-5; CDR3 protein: CASSGQGHQETQYF; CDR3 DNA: TGTGCCAGCAGCGGACAGGGGCATCAAGAGACCCAGTACTTC
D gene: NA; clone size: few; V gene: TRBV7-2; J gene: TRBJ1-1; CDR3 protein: CASSYVGAEPEAFF; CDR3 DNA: TGTGCCAGCAGCTACGTGGGGGCAGAACCTGAAGCTTTCTTT
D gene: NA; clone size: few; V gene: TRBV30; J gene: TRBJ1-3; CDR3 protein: CAWSKGLPGNTIYF; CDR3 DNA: TGTGCCTGGAGTAAGGGTCTGCCTGGAAACACCATATATTTT
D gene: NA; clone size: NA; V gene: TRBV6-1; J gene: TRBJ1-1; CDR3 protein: CASSERGTGGTEAFF; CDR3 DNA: TGTGCCAGCAGTGAAAGGGGCACCGGCGGAACTGAAGCTTTCTTT
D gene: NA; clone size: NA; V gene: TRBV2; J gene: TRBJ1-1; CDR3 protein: CASIGPGAGLNTEAFF; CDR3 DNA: TGTGCCAGCATCGGCCCCGGGGCCGGATTAAACACTGAAGCTTTCTTT
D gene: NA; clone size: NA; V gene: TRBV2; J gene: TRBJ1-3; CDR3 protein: CAKGVGVPGNTIYF; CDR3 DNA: TGTGCCAAAGGGGTTGGGGTCCCTGGAAACACCATATATTTT
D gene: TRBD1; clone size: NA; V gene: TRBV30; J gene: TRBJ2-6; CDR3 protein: CAWTRTGGAPSQGWNSGANVLTF; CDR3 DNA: TGTGCCTGGACCAGGACAGGGGGTGCCCCTTCCCAAGGTTGGAACTCTGGGGCCAACGTCCTGACTTTC
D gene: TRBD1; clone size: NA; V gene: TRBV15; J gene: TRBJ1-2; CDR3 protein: CATSRATGGVDGYTF; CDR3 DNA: TGTGCCACCAGCAGAGCAACAGGGGGCGTCGATGGCTACACCTTC
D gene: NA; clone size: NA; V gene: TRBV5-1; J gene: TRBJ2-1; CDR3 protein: CASRLSGSSYNEQFF; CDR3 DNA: TGCGCCAGCAGGCTCAGCGGAAGCTCCTACAATGAGCAGTTCTTC
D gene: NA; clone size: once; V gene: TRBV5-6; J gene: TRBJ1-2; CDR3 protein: CASSPRGANYGYTF; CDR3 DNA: TGTGCCAGCAGCCCTCGCGGGGCTAACTATGGCTACACCTTC
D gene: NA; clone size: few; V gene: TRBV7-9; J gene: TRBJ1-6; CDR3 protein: CASSLLYNSPLHF; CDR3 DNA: TGTGCCAGCAGCTTATTGTACAATTCACCCCTCCACTTT
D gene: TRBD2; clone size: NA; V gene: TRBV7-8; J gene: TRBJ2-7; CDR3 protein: CASSPLAGGLNQYF; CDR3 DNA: TGTGCCAGCAGCCCATTAGCGGGGGGGCTAAATCAGTACTTC
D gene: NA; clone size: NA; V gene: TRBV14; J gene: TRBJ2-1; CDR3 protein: CASSQPRGGEQFF; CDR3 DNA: TGTGCCAGCAGCCAACCCCGGGGCGGTGAGCAGTTCTTC
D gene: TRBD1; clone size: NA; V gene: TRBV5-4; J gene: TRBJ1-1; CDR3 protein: CASSLLGQGDTEAFF; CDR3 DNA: TGTGCCAGCAGCTTGCTCGGACAGGGGGATACTGAAGCTTTCTTT
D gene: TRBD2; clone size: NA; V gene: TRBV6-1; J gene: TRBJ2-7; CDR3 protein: CASSEAAGGGGQYF; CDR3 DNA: TGTGCCAGCAGTGAAGCCGCGGGGGGCGGAGGGCAGTACTTC
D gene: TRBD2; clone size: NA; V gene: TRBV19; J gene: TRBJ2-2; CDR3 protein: CASSNPEGLAGNTGELFF; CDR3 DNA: TGTGCCAGTAGTAACCCCGAGGGACTAGCGGGAAACACCGGGGAGCTGTTTTTT
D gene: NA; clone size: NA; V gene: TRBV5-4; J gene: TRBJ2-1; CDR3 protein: CASRPTVSYNEQFF; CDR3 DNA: TGTGCCAGCAGACCGACAGTCTCCTACAATGAGCAGTTCTTC
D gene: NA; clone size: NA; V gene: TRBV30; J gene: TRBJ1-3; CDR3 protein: CAWSDLGGAKGNTIYF; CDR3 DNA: TGTGCCTGGAGTGATTTGGGGGGCGCTAAAGGAAACACCATATATTTT
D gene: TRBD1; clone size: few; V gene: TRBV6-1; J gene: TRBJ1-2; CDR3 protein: CASWTGRYGYTF; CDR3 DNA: TGTGCCAGTTGGACAGGGCGCTATGGCTACACCTTC